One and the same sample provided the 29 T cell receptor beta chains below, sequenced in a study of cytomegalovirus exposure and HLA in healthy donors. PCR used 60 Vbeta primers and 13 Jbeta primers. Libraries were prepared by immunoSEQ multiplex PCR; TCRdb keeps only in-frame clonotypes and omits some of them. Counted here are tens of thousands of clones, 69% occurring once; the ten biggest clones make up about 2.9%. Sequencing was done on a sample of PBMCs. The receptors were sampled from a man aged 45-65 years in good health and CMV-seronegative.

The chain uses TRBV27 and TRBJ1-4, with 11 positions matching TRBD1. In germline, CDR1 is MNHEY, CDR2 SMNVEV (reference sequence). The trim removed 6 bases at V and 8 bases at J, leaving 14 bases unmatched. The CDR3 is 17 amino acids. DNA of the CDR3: TGTGCCAGCAGCCGGGGACAGGGGGGGGTAGTTGGCGAAAAACTGTTTTTT. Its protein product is CASSRGQGGVVGEKLFF.

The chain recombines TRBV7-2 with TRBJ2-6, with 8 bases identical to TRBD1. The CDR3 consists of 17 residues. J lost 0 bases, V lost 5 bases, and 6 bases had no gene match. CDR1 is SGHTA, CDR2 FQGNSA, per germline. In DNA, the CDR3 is TGTGCCAGCAGCCCGGGACAGGTACACTCTGGGGCCAACGTCCTGACTTTC. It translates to CASSPGQVHSGANVLTF.

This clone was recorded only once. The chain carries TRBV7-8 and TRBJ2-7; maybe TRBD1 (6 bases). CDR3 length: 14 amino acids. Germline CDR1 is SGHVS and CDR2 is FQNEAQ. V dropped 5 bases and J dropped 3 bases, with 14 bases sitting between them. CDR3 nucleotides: TGTGCCAGCAGCCTCACAGGGATCCTCTACGAGCAGTACGTC. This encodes CASSLTGILYEQYV.

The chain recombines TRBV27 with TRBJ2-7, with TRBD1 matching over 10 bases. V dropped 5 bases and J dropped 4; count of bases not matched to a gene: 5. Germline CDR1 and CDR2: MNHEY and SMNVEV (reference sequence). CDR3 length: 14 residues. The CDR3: CASSKRTGGYEQYF. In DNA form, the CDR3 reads TGTGCCAGCAGTAAACGGACAGGGGGGTACGAGCAGTACTTC.

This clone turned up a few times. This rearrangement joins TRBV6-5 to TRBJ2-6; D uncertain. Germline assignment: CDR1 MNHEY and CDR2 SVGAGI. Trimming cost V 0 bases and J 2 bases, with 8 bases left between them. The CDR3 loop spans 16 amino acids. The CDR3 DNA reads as TGTGCCAGCAGTTACTCGTCCAGTACTGGGGCCAACGTCCTGACTTTC. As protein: CASSYSSSTGANVLTF.

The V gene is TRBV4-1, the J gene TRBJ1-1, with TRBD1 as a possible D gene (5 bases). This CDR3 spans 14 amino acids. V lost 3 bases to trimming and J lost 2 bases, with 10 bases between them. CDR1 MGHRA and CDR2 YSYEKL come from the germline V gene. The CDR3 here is CASSHLDRNTEAFF. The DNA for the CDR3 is TGCGCCAGCAGCCACCTAGACAGAAACACTGAAGCTTTCTTT.

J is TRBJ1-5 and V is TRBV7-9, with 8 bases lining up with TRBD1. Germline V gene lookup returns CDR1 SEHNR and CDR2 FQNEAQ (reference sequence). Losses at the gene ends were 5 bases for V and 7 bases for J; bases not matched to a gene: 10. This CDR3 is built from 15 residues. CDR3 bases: TGTGCCAGCAGCCCAACAGGGGGATCGATCCAGCCCCAGCATTTT. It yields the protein CASSPTGGSIQPQHF. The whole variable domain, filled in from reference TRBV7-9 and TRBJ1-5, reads DTGVSQNPRHKITKRGQNVTFRCDPISEHNRLYWYRQTLGQGPEFLTYFQNEAQLEKSRLLSDRFSAERPKGSFSTLEIQRTEQGDSAMYLCASSPTGGSIQPQHFGDGTRLSIL.

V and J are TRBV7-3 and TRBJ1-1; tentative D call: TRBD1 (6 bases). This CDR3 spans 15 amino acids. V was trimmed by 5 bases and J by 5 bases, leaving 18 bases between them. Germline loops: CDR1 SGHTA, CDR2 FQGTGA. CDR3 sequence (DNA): TGTGCCAGCAGCCCAGCCGGGGGGCTCCGGACTGAAGCTTTCTTT. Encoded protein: CASSPAGGLRTEAFF.

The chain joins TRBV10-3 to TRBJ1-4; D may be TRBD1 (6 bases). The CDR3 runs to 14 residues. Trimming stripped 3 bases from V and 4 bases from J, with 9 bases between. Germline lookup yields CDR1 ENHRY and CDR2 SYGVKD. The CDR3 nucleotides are TGTGCCATCAGTGAACAGGGTTTTAATGAAAAACTGTTTTTT. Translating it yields CAISEQGFNEKLFF.

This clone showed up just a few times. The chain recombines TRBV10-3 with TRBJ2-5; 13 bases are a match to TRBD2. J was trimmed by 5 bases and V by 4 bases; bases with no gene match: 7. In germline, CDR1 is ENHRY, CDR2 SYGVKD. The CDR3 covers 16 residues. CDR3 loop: CAISVGTSGIVETQYF. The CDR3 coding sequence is TGTGCCATCAGTGTCGGGACTAGCGGGATCGTTGAGACCCAGTACTTC.

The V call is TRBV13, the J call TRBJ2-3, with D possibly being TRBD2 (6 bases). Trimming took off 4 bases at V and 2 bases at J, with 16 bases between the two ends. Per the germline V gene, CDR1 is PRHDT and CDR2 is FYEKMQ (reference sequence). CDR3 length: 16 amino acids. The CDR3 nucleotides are TGTGCCAGCAGCTCCGGGAGCATACGGGCCACAGATACGCAGTATTTT. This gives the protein CASSSGSIRATDTQYF. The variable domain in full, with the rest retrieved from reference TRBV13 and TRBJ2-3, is AAGVIQSPRHLIKEKRETATLKCYPIPRHDTVYWYQQGPGQDPQFLISFYEKMQSDKGSIPDRFSAQQFSDYHSELNMSSLELGDSALYFCASSSGSIRATDTQYFGPGTRLTVL.

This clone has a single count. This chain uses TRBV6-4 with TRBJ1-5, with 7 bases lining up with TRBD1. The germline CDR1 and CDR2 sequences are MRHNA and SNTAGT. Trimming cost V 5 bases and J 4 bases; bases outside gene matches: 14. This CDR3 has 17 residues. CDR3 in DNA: TGTGCCAGCAGTCCTCAATGGACAGGATTGTCTAATCAGCCCCAGCATTTT. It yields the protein CASSPQWTGLSNQPQHF.

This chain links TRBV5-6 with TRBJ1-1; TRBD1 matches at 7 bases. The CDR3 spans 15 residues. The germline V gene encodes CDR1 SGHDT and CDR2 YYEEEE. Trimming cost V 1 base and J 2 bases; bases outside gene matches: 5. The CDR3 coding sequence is TGTGCCAGCAGCTTGACAGGGGTATTTAACACTGAAGCTTTCTTT. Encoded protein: CASSLTGVFNTEAFF.

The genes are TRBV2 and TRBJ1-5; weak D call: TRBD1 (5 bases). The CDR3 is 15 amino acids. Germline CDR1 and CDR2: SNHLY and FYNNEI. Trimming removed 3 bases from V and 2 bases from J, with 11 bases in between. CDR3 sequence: CASSDVGAGNQPQHF. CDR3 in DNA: TGTGCCAGCAGTGATGTAGGGGCGGGCAATCAGCCCCAGCATTTT. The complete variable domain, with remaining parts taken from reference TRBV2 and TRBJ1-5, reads EPEVTQTPSHQVTQMGQEVILRCVPISNHLYFYWYRQILGQKVEFLVSFYNNEISEKSEIFDDQFSVERPDGSNFTLKIRSTKLEDSAMYFCASSDVGAGNQPQHFGDGTRLSIL.

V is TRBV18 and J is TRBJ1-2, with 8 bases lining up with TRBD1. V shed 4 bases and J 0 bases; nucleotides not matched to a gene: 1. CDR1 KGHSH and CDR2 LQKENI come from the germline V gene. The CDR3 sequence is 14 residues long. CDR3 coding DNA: TGTGCCAGCTCACAGGGACAGGCTAACTATGGCTACACCTTC. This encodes CASSQGQANYGYTF.

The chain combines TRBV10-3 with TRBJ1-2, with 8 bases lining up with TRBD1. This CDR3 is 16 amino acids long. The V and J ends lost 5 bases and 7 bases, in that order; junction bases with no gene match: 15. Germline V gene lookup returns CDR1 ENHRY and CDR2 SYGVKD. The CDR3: CAISPQPQGARGGYTF. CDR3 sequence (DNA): TGTGCCATCAGTCCCCAGCCGCAGGGGGCGCGGGGTGGCTACACCTTC.

CDR3 residues: CASSLYRDIERYGYTF. In DNA form, the CDR3 reads TGTGCCAGCAGCTTATACCGGGACATAGAGCGCTATGGCTACACCTTC. This chain uses TRBV5-4 with TRBJ1-2; possibly TRBD1 for D (6 bases). CDR1 and CDR2 from the germline V gene are SGHNT and YYREEE (reference sequence). CDR3 length: 16 residues. Trimming shortened V by 2 bases and J by 4 bases, and 18 bases separated the two germline ends.

CDR3 nucleotides: TGTGCCAGCAGTGGCAGGACAAATTTACAAGAGACCCAGTACTTC. This codes for CASSGRTNLQETQYF. The gene calls are TRBV2 and TRBJ2-5; weak D call: TRBD1 (5 bases). V lost 4 bases, J lost 2 bases, and 14 bases lay in between. CDR3 length equals 15 residues. CDR1 SNHLY and CDR2 FYNNEI come from the germline V gene.

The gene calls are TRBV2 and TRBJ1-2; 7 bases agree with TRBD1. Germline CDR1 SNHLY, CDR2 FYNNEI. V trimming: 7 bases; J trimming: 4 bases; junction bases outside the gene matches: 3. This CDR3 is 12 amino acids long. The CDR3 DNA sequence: TGTGCCAGCAAAGGACAGGTCTATGGCTACACCTTC. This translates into CASKGQVYGYTF. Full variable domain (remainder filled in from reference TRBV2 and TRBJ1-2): EPEVTQTPSHQVTQMGQEVILRCVPISNHLYFYWYRQILGQKVEFLVSFYNNEISEKSEIFDDQFSVERPDGSNFTLKIRSTKLEDSAMYFCASKGQVYGYTFGSGTRLTVV.

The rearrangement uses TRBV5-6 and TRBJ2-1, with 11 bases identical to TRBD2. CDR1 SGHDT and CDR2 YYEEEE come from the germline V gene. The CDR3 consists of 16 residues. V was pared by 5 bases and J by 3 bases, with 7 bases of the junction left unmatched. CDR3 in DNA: TGTGCCAGCAGTTCTATTAGCGGGGGGGGCTACAATGAGCAGTTCTTC. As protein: CASSSISGGGYNEQFF.

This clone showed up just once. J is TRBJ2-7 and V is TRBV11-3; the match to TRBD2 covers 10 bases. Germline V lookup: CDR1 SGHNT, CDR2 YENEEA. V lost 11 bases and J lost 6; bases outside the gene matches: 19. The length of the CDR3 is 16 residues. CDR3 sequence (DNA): TGTGCCCTGAGGCAGGGTGCACTAGCGGGAACGCGCGAGCAGTACGTC. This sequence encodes CALRQGALAGTREQYV.

As DNA, the CDR3 is TGCGCCAGCAGTGGCGGGGGGACCTACGAGCAGTACTTC. Its protein is CASSGGGTYEQYF. V is TRBV5-1 and J is TRBJ2-7, with 8 bases identical to TRBD2. Germline CDR1 SGHRS, CDR2 YFSETQ. V lost 5 bases to trimming and J lost 2 bases; unmatched junction nucleotides: 3. The CDR3 runs 13 residues.

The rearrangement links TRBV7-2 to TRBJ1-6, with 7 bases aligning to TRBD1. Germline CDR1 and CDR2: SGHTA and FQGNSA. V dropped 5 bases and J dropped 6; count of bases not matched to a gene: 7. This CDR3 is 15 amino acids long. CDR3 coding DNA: TGTGCCAGCAGCCCCGGACAGGCCAGTAATTCACCCCTCCACTTT. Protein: CASSPGQASNSPLHF.

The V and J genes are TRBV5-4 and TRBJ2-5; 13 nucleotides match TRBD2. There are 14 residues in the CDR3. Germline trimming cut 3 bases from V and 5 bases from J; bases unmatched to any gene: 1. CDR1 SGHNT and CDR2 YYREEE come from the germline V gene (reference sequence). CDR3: CASSSLAGGETQYF. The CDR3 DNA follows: TGTGCCAGCAGCTCACTAGCGGGAGGGGAGACCCAGTACTTC.

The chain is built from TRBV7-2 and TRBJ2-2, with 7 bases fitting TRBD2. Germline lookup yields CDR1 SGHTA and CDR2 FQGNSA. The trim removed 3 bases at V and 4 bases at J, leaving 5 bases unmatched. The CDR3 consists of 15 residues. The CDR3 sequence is CASSFEAGPTGELFF. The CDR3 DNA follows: TGTGCCAGCAGCTTTGAAGCGGGGCCCACCGGGGAGCTGTTTTTT.

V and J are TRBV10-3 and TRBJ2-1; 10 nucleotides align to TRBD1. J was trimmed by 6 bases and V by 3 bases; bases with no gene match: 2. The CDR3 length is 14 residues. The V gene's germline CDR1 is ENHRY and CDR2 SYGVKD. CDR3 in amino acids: CAISERDRGNEQFF. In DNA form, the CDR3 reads TGTGCCATCAGTGAACGGGACAGGGGCAATGAGCAGTTCTTC.

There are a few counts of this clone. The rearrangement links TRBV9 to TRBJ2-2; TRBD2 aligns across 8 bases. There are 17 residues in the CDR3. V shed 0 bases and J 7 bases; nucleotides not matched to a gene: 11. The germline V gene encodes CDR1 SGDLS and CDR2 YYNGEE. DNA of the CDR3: TGTGCCAGCAGCGTAGGAGACGGGAGGGCCCATCGCGGGGAGCTGTTTTTT. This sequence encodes CASSVGDGRAHRGELFF. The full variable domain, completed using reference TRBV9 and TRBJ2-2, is DSGVTQTPKHLITATGQRVTLRCSPRSGDLSVYWYQQSLDQGLQFLIQYYNGEERAKGNILERFSAQQFPDLHSELNLSSLELGDSALYFCASSVGDGRAHRGELFFGEGSRLTVL.

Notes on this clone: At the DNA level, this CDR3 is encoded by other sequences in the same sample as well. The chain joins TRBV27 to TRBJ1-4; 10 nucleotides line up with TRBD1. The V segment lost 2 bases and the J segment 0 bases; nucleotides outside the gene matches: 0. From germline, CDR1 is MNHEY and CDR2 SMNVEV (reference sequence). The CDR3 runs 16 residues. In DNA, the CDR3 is TGTGCCAGCAGTTTAGGGACAGGGGCAACTAATGAAAAACTGTTTTTT. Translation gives CASSLGTGATNEKLFF.

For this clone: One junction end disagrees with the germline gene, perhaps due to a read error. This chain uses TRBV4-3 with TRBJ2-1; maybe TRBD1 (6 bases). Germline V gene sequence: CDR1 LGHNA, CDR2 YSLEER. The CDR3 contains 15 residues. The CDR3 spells CASSQRPGRGTTNVF. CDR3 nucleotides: TGCGCCAGCAGCCAAAGACCTGGGCGAGGGACAACGAATGTCTTC.